One sample yielded the 24 T cell receptor beta chains listed below, sequenced in a study of PD-1 blockade in classical Hodgkin lymphoma. Sample time point: cycle 4 day 1 (C4D1), after five to seven weeks of nivolumab. Relapse after autologous stem cell transplantation occurred in every patient, and brentuximab vedotin exposure varied. Magnetic negative selection of thawed PBMCs yielded the CD8+ T cells. Method: immunoSEQ multiplex PCR; TCRdb's copy keeps in-frame clones and lacks some. The sample has 4,000 to 6,000 clones; over 60% are singletons. Sequenced here: CD8+ T cells from blood, sampled before the fourth cycle of nivolumab. These receptors were obtained from a human donor with classical Hodgkin lymphoma.

The chain is built from TRBV27 and TRBJ2-1, with D perhaps matching TRBD2 (6 bases). Germline V gene data show CDR1 as MNHEY and CDR2 as SMNVEV (reference sequence). The CDR3 runs 13 residues. V shed 5 bases and J shed 8 bases, with 13 bases lying between them. CDR3 bases: TGTGCCAGCAGTACCAACTGGGGGGATGAGCAGTTCTTC. This encodes CASSTNWGDEQFF.

The chain is built from TRBV11-2 and TRBJ2-7, with D perhaps given as TRBD1 or TRBD2 (5 bases each). CDR1 is SGHAT and CDR2 is FQNNGV in the germline V gene. V lost 5 bases and J 0 bases, leaving 5 bases between the germline ends. This CDR3 region has 12 residues. The CDR3 DNA reads as TGTGCCAGCAGCGGGGGCTCCTACGAGCAGTACTTC. Translation gives CASSGGSYEQYF.

The chain has TRBV6-1 and TRBJ2-1; 9 positions agree with TRBD1. V lost 1 base and J lost 2; bases outside the gene matches: 0. In germline, CDR1 is MNHNS, CDR2 SASEGT. The CDR3 loop spans 15 amino acids. Here the CDR3 reads CASSEDRGPYNEQFF. The CDR3 bases are TGTGCCAGCAGTGAAGACAGGGGGCCCTACAATGAGCAGTTCTTC.

This clone is medium-sized (0.01 to 0.1%). One end of the junction does not line up with germline, which may come from a read error. The chain links TRBV27 to TRBJ2-1; a weak D match, TRBD2 (5 bases). Germline assignment: CDR1 MNHEY and CDR2 SMNVEV (reference sequence). The CDR3 is 15 amino acids. CDR3 sequence (DNA): TGTGCCAGCAGTCTATCCGGGATGACCTACAATGAGCAGTTCTTC. The encoded protein is CASSLSGMTYNEQFF.

The genes are TRBV2 and TRBJ2-1, with 7 bases that match TRBD2. Trimming cost V 4 bases and J 0 bases; bases outside gene matches: 9. CDR1 and CDR2 from the germline V gene are SNHLY and FYNNEI. The CDR3 runs 17 residues. The CDR3 region has the DNA TGTGCCAGCAGTGGGCCTAGCGGTCATAGCTCCTACAATGAGCAGTTCTTC. Its translation: CASSGPSGHSSYNEQFF. Full variable domain (rest looked up from reference TRBV2 and TRBJ2-1): EPEVTQTPSHQVTQMGQEVILRCVPISNHLYFYWYRQILGQKVEFLVSFYNNEISEKSEIFDDQFSVERPDGSNFTLKIRSTKLEDSAMYFCASSGPSGHSSYNEQFFGPGTRLTVL.

The chain carries TRBV5-1 and TRBJ1-2; 7 bases fit TRBD1. After removal of 6 bases from V and 2 bases from J, the junction contained 13 bases not matched to a gene. Germline values: CDR1 SGHRS, CDR2 YFSETQ. This CDR3 has 16 amino acids. DNA for the CDR3: TGCGCCAGCACAGAATATACAGGGGAGCTCAACTATGGCTACACCTTC. Its translation: CASTEYTGELNYGYTF.

The chain employs TRBV10-3 and TRBJ2-1; D gene unclear. The length of the CDR3 is 12 residues. Germline-derived CDR1 and CDR2 are ENHRY and SYGVKD. The V end lost 2 bases, the J end lost 8 bases, and 7 bases lay between the germline ends. The CDR3 nucleotides read TGTGCCATCAGTGAGGTGTTGGATGAGCAGTTCTTC. As protein: CAISEVLDEQFF.

The rearrangement joins TRBV19 to TRBJ2-1; D perhaps matches TRBD1 (5 bases). Germline lookup yields CDR1 LNHDA and CDR2 SQIVND (reference sequence). This CDR3 has 14 residues. V dropped 2 bases and J dropped 0 bases, with 5 bases sitting between them. The CDR3 reads CASSIRGSYNEQFF. DNA of the CDR3: TGTGCCAGTAGTATAAGGGGCTCCTACAATGAGCAGTTCTTC. The full variable domain, in which reference TRBV19 and TRBJ2-1 provide the parts outside the CDR3, is DGGITQSPKYLFRKEGQNVTLSCEQNLNHDAMYWYRQDPGQGLRLIYYSQIVNDFQKGDIAEGYSVSREKKESFPLTVTSAQKNPTAFYLCASSIRGSYNEQFFGPGTRLTVL.

The chain has TRBV19 and TRBJ1-5; possible D gene TRBD1, 5 bases. CDR3 size: 13 residues. Trimming left V 3 bases short and J 3 bases short, with 6 bases between. Germline values: CDR1 LNHDA, CDR2 SQIVND (reference sequence). The CDR3 reads CASSMDNNQPQHF. In nucleotides, the CDR3 is TGTGCCAGTAGTATGGACAACAATCAGCCCCAGCATTTT.

The V call is TRBV27, the J call TRBJ2-7; D not resolved. V was pared by 0 bases and J by 5 bases, with 8 bases between. The germline CDR1 and CDR2 sequences are MNHEY and SMNVEV (reference sequence). The CDR3 extends over 13 amino acids. CDR3 nucleotide sequence: TGTGCCAGCAGTTTATCCACAGTGAACGAGCAGTACTTC. It yields the protein CASSLSTVNEQYF.

The chain carries TRBV27 and TRBJ2-7; 7 nucleotides align to TRBD2. Trimming at V came to 7 bases and at J to 1 base, leaving 7 bases not matched to a gene. Germline CDR1 and CDR2: MNHEY and SMNVEV (reference sequence). The CDR3 spans 14 residues. CDR3 region: CASMVGRGSYEQYF. CDR3 bases: TGTGCCAGCATGGTGGGGCGGGGGTCCTACGAGCAGTACTTC.

This clone is hyperexpanded by share. The chain has TRBV5-6 and TRBJ2-1; no clear D. V dropped 1 base and J dropped 6 bases, with 8 bases sitting between them. There are 13 residues in the CDR3. Looked up from germline, CDR1 is SGHDT and CDR2 is YYEEEE. CDR3 sequence reads: CASSLLLSNEQFF. The CDR3 DNA reads TGTGCCAGCAGCTTGCTATTGAGCAATGAGCAGTTCTTC.

In DNA, the CDR3 is TGTGCCAGCAGCCTAAAGGAGGGCCCCTACGAGCAGTACTTC. Protein: CASSLKEGPYEQYF. The rearrangement links TRBV4-2 to TRBJ2-5; D is perhaps TRBD2 (6 bases). The J call is doubtful: the DNA matches TRBJ2-7 better. Looked up from germline, CDR1 is LGHNA and CDR2 is YNFKEQ. The CDR3 is 14 amino acids.

This clone was seen a few times. The genes are TRBV4-1 and TRBJ2-7; perhaps D is TRBD1 or TRBD2 (5 bases each). The CDR3 has 15 residues. Germline CDR1 reads MGHRA; CDR2 reads YSYEKL. With 3 bases removed from V and 3 bases from J, the gap between germline ends came to 15 bases. The CDR3 protein is CASSHTGGSGYEQYF. CDR3 nucleotide sequence: TGCGCCAGCAGCCACACTGGGGGTTCCGGCTACGAGCAGTACTTC.

This clone was picked up a small number of times. This chain uses TRBV5-6 with TRBJ1-1, with a tentative D call TRBD1 (5 bases). Deletions cut 2 bases from V and 2 bases from J, with 10 bases between. The germline gives CDR1 SGHDT, CDR2 YYEEEE. CDR3 size: 14 residues. The CDR3 sequence is CASSFEGRNTEAFF. CDR3 nucleotides: TGTGCCAGCAGCTTCGAGGGGCGCAACACTGAAGCTTTCTTT.

The CDR3 loop is CASSLTGTSGYNEQFF. CDR3 nucleotides: TGTGCCAGCAGCTTGACCGGGACTAGCGGGTACAATGAGCAGTTCTTC. The gene calls are TRBV5-5 and TRBJ2-1; 12 bases are shared with TRBD2. There are 16 residues in the CDR3. CDR1 SGHKS and CDR2 YYEKEE come from the germline V gene (reference sequence). Trimming removed 1 base from V and 4 bases from J; junction bases left unmatched: 3.

V usage is TRBV29-1 and J usage is TRBJ2-7; 7 positions agree with TRBD2. The CDR3 is 14 residues long. With V trimmed by 0 bases and J by 6 bases, 8 bases remained unmatched. Germline assignment: CDR1 SQVTM and CDR2 ANQGSEA. Here the CDR3 reads CSVEDPWREFEQYF. The DNA for the CDR3 is TGCAGCGTTGAAGATCCTTGGCGGGAGTTCGAGCAGTACTTC.

Only a few counts were recorded for this clone. V usage is TRBV19 and J usage is TRBJ2-1; the D call may be TRBD1 or TRBD2 (5 bases each). The CDR3 is 16 residues long. Germline V CDR1 and CDR2: LNHDA, SQIVND (reference sequence). Trimming removed 3 bases at V and 6 bases at J, with 18 bases between. CDR3 sequence reads: CASSIISGIGGNEQFF. The CDR3, as DNA: TGTGCCAGTAGTATTATTTCGGGTATTGGGGGCAATGAGCAGTTCTTC.

In this sample, this clone turned up once. The CDR3 reads CASSLGASSTGELFF. The CDR3 DNA is TGTGCCAGCAGCTTGGGGGCTAGCTCTACCGGGGAGCTGTTTTTT. The rearrangement links TRBV13 to TRBJ2-2; perhaps TRBD1 as D (6 bases). The V end lost 3 bases, the J end lost 5 bases, and 13 bases lay between the germline ends. The CDR3 is 15 amino acids. The germline V gene encodes CDR1 PRHDT and CDR2 FYEKMQ (reference sequence).

This chain links TRBV6-1 with TRBJ1-5; D is unresolved. This CDR3 spans 15 amino acids. Germline CDR1 and CDR2: MNHNS and SASEGT. V dropped 2 bases and J dropped 2 bases, with 10 bases sitting between them. CDR3 coding DNA: TGTGCCAGCAGTGAAAATTGGGGTGGCAATCAGCCCCAGCATTTT. Its translation is CASSENWGGNQPQHF.

This chain joins TRBV5-1 and TRBJ2-2; a weak D match, TRBD2 (6 bases). The CDR3 spans 16 residues. Germline CDR1 reads SGHRS; CDR2 reads YFSETQ. The ends were cut back, 5 bases at V and 1 base at J, with 15 bases in the middle. CDR3 coding DNA: TGCGCCAGCAGTTACGCCGGGACTTTGAACACCGGGGAGCTGTTTTTT. It specifies CASSYAGTLNTGELFF.

CDR3 DNA: TGTGCCTGGGGGAGCGGGAGCGCCTACAATGAGCAGTTCTTC. Translating gives CAWGSGSAYNEQFF. The genes are TRBV30 and TRBJ2-1; 8 bases are a match to TRBD2. V was pared by 5 bases and J by 2 bases, with 5 bases of the junction left unmatched. The CDR3 spans 14 residues. Germline CDR1 and CDR2: GTSNPN and SVGIG (reference sequence).

The CDR3 DNA follows: TGTGCCAGCAGCTGGGGACTAGCGGGAGAGTCAGATACGCAGTATTTT. This codes for CASSWGLAGESDTQYF. The V and J genes are TRBV7-6 and TRBJ2-3; 14 nucleotides line up with TRBD2. The CDR3 contains 16 residues. Trimming cost V 4 bases and J 4 bases; bases outside gene matches: 4. Per the germline V gene, CDR1 is SGHVS and CDR2 is FNYEAQ.

This chain uses TRBV27 with TRBJ2-7; D is possibly TRBD1 or TRBD2 (5 bases each). V lost 2 bases and J 2 bases, leaving 13 bases between the germline ends. CDR3 length: 15 residues. From germline, CDR1 is MNHEY and CDR2 SMNVEV (reference sequence). CDR3 coding DNA: TGTGCCAGCAGTTTAACGGCCCCGGGACCCTACGAGCAGTACTTC. It translates to CASSLTAPGPYEQYF.